The clone carrying this T cell receptor (beta chain) was picked up one time. These data originate in a study of tumor-infiltrating lymphocytes in oesophageal squamous cell carcinoma. One entry per CDR3 protein, called by TCRdb with MiXCR from the PCR reads. The table includes over 20,000 distinct CDR3 sequences, roughly two fifths detected once. Germline V gives CDR1 MDHEN, CDR2 SYDVKM. This CDR3 is built from 11 residues. This rearrangement joins TRBV28 to TRBJ2-4, with D unresolved. The DNA end favors TRBJ2-5, so the J call may be wrong. Sequenced: esophageal tumor tissue. The TCR was taken from a male donor with esophageal squamous cell carcinoma. The CDR3 DNA reads as TGTGCCAGCAGCTCCCGCGGGACCCAGTACTTC. It codes for CASSSRGTQYF.